These T cell receptor delta chains were read from a single sample in a study of Vδ1+ human thymocytes. TCRdb redid the clone calls on the multiplex PCR reads with CATT. The sample holds around 60,000 delta-chain clones, around 16% seen once. Sample: Vdelta1+ gamma-delta thymocytes from the thymus. The receptors derive from a girl under three years old who had congenital heart surgery. Each CDR3 is given without its conserved first and last residue. The order of the fields is V gene, J gene, CDR3 length, CDR3 protein.

TRDV1	TRDJ1	20	ALGELGFLRPGPGGFTDKLI
TRDV1	TRDJ1	18	ALGELKVPPWGIELDKLI
TRDV1	TRDJ1	15	ALGPEGVLGDTDKLI
TRDV1	TRDJ1	22	ALGERGFPSSGGPTIRYTDKLI
TRDV1	TRDJ1	17	ALGEPTFTGLPDTDKLI
TRDV2	TRDJ1	14	ACDPYWGIRCHKLI
TRDV1	TRDJ1	19	ALGELRGGYKTLPPTDKLI
TRDV1	TRDJ1	16	ALGELPTGLGDTDKLI
TRAV29/DV5	TRDJ1	20	AAKSYVLLYWGIRPITDKLI
TRDV1	TRDJ1	15	ALGERTGYRGISKLI
TRDV1	TRDJ1	18	ALGELGPIEWGIAGDRLI
TRDV1	TRDJ1	17	ALGEPVWVGDRTSDKLI
TRDV2	TRDJ1	18	ACVPSYGLGGIPNTDKLI
TRDV1	TRDJ1	16	ALGELRGSLGRTDKLI
TRDV1	TRDJ1	12	ALGEPMWADKLI
TRDV1	TRDJ2	15	ALGEGFRTQGAAQLF
TRDV1	TRDJ1	12	ALGAGPGGDELI
TRDV1	TRDJ1	19	ALGEPAFLRKGIRSYDKLI